The present TCR beta chain was sequenced within a study of blood T cell repertoires in COVID-19 (TCRdb year 2020). For the study in its entirety: The collaborator samples originated in the United States, Italy and Spain and spanned the acute and convalescent phases of COVID-19. The prospective study material was composed of cDNA or gDNA derived from T cells, B-cell-depleted T cells, or PBMCs. Deeply sampled blood TCRbeta repertoires from subjects exposed to, actively infected with, or recovered from COVID-19 were included in the dataset. A freely available public database, intended as a resource for researchers studying the immune response to SARS-CoV-2, is where the repertoires were released. The samples were drawn from two sources: the first 160 participants of the ongoing ImmuneRACE study, and 1,000 to 1,500 subjects contributed by 6 global collaborators. A de-identified subject ID, COVID-19 status, age in years and sex were almost always included in the sample metadata. HLA class I and class II types, where available, came from metadata supplied by the sample provider rather than from assay-based typing. What the study reported, not specific to this receptor: The amount of clinical and demographic metadata varied by source and participant and was provided uncurated.

The junction shows trimming of 0 bases on V and 6 bases on J, and the gene matches do not reach 7 bases of it. Spanning cysteine to phenylalanine, the CDR3 consists of 15 amino acids. Only CDR3 DNA remains: 45 bases, in frame from the first base. Looking up the germline V gene yields CDR1 SGHRS and CDR2 YFSETQ. Whole blood was collected in K2EDTA tubes by collaborating institutions according to the institutions' own protocols. For TCRbeta analysis, collaborators shipped samples as frozen whole blood, isolated PBMCs, or DNA extracted from either of those sample types. TCRbeta CDR3 regions were amplified from genomic DNA by means of the immunoSEQ Assay, a bias-controlled multiplex PCR. From the authors' description of their analysis: The number of nucleated cells in each sample was estimated from the amplification of reference gene primers within the assay. Sequence reads were collapsed and filtered to measure the absolute abundance of every unique TCRbeta CDR3 rearrangement. For each sample, productive Simpson clonality was calculated as the square root of Simpson's diversity index over productive rearrangements. As stored in TCRdb, this immuneACCESS dataset retains in-frame rearrangements with V and J assigned. A fraction of the clones does not appear; measured against another copy, unresolved V genes explain less than half of the discrepancy, and the remainder lacks a known reason. That table is the source of V, J and clone size, and D and trimming were worked out from the DNA. This sample holds over 200,000 clones; roughly 83% were observed only once. The ten largest clones add up to more than 25% of the sample.

As regards this clone: No cognate antigen has been identified for it. Per-base qualities were not stored, and no clone one base away is much larger.

This TCR was recovered from a man aged 35 to 55 with acute or convalescent COVID-19. The chain is made from TRBV5-1 and TRBJ2-3; 7 middle bases align to TRBD2. Sequenced sample: peripheral blood. Here the CDR3 is given as CASSLGGSSTDTQYF. The DNA reads TGCGCCAGCAGCTTGGGCGGGAGTTCTACGGATACGCAGTATTTT.